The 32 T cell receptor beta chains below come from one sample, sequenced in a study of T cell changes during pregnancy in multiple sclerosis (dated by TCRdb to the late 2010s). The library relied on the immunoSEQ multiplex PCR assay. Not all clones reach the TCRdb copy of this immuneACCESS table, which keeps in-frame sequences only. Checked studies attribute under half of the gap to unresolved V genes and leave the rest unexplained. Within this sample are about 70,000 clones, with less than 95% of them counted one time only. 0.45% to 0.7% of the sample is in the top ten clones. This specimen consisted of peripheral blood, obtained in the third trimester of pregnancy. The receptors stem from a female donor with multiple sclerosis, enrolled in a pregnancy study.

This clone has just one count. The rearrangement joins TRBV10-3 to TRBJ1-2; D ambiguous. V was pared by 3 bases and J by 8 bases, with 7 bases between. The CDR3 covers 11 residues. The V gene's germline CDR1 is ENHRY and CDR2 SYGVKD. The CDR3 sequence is CAISEEGGYTF. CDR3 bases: TGTGCCATCAGTGAAGAGGGAGGCTACACCTTC.

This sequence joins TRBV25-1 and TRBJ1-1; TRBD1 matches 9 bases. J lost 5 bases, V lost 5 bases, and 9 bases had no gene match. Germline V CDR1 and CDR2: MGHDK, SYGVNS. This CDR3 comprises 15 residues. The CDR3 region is CASSQGQGGWTEAFF. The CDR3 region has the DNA TGTGCCAGCAGTCAGGGACAGGGAGGGTGGACTGAAGCTTTCTTT.

This CDR3 reads CATSGRAGEETQYF. The CDR3 DNA reads TGTGCCACCAGCGGCCGGGCGGGTGAGGAGACCCAGTACTTC. The V call is TRBV15, the J call TRBJ2-5; tentatively, D is TRBD2 (5 bases). The V end lost 5 bases, the J end lost 5 bases, and 15 bases lay between the germline ends. Germline CDR1 and CDR2: LNHNV and YYDKDF (reference sequence). The CDR3 totals 14 residues.

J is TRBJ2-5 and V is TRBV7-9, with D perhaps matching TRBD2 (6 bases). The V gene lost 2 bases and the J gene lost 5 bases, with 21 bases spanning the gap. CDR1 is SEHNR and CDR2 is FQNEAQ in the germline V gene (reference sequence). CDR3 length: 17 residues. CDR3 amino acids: CASSLLSGLADEETQYF. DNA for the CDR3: TGTGCCAGCAGCTTACTGTCGGGACTGGCCGACGAGGAGACCCAGTACTTC. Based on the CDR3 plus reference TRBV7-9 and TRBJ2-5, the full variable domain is DTGVSQNPRHKITKRGQNVTFRCDPISEHNRLYWYRQTLGQGPEFLTYFQNEAQLEKSRLLSDRFSAERPKGSFSTLEIQRTEQGDSAMYLCASSLLSGLADEETQYFGPGTRLLVL.

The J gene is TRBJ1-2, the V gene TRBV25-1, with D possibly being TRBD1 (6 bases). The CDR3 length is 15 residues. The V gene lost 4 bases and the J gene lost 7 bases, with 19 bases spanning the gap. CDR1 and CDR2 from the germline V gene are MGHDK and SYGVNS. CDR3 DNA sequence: TGTGCCAGCAGTGCCGCTAGGGGGGAGGGCGCTGGCTACACCTTC. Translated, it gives CASSAARGEGAGYTF.

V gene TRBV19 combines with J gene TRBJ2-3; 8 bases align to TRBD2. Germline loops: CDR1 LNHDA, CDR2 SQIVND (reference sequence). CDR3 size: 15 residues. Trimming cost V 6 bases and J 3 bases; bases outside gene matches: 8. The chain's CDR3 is CASSPGGGRTDTQYF. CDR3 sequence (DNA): TGTGCCAGTAGCCCGGGAGGGGGGAGGACAGATACGCAGTATTTT. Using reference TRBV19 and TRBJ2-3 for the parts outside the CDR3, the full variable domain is DGGITQSPKYLFRKEGQNVTLSCEQNLNHDAMYWYRQDPGQGLRLIYYSQIVNDFQKGDIAEGYSVSREKKESFPLTVTSAQKNPTAFYLCASSPGGGRTDTQYFGPGTRLTVL.

The CDR3 loop reads CASSLTGTGGGTDTQYF. Here the CDR3 DNA reads TGTGCCAGCAGCTTAACCGGGACTGGAGGGGGCACAGATACGCAGTATTTT. The chain recombines TRBV7-2 with TRBJ2-3; a possible D gene is TRBD2 (6 bases). Trimming took off 2 bases at V and 1 base at J, with 16 bases between the two ends. Germline CDR1 SGHTA, CDR2 FQGNSA. The CDR3 totals 17 residues.

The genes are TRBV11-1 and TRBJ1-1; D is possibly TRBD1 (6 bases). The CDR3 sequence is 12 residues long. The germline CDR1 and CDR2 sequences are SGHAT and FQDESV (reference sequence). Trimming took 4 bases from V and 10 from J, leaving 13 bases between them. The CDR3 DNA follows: TGTGCCAGCAGCTGGACGCGGGGGCGAGCTTTCTTT. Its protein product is CASSWTRGRAFF.

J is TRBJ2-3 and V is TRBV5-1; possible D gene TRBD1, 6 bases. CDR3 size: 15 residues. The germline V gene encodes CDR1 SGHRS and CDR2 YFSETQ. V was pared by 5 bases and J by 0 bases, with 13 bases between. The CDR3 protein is CASSRDRYSTDTQYF. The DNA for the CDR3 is TGCGCCAGCAGTCGAGACAGGTATAGCACAGATACGCAGTATTTT.

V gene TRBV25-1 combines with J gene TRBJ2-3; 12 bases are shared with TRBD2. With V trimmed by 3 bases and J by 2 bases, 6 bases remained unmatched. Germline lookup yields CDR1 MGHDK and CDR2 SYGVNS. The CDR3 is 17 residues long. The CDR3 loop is CASSEGTSGGPTDTQYF. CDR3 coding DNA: TGTGCCAGCAGTGAGGGAACTAGCGGGGGGCCCACAGATACGCAGTATTTT. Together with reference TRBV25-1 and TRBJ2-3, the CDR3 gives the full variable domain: EADIYQTPRYLVIGTGKKITLECSQTMGHDKMYWYQQDPGMELHLIHYSYGVNSTEKGDLSSESTVSRIRTEHFPLTLESARPSHTSQYLCASSEGTSGGPTDTQYFGPGTRLTVL.

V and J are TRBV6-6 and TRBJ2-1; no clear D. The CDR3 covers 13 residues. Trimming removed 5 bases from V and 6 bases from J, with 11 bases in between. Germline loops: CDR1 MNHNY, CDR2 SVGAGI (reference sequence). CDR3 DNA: TGTGCCAGCAGTATTTCCAGGTTCAATGAGCAGTTCTTC. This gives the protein CASSISRFNEQFF.

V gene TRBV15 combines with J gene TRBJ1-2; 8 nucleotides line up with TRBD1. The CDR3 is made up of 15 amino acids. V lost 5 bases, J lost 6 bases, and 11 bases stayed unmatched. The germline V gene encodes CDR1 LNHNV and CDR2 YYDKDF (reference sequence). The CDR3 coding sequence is TGTGCCACCAGCGGACAGGACAGGGCGGTACATGGCTACACCTTC. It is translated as CATSGQDRAVHGYTF.

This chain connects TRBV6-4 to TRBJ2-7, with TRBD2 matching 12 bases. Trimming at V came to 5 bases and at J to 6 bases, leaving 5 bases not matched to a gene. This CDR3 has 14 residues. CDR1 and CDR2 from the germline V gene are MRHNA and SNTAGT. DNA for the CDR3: TGTGCCAGCAGTAGACTAGCGGGGGTTTCCGAGCAGTACTTC. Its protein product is CASSRLAGVSEQYF.

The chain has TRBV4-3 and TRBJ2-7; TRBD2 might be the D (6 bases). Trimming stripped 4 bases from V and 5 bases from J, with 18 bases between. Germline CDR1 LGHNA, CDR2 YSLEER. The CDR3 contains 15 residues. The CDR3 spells CASSPGRRVIHEQYF. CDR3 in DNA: TGCGCCAGCAGCCCTGGAAGGAGGGTTATTCACGAGCAGTACTTC.

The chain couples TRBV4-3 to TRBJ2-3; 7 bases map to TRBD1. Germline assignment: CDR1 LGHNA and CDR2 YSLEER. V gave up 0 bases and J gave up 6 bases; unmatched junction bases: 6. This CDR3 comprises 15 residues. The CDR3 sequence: CASSQEGQRGDTQYF. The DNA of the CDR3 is TGCGCCAGCAGCCAAGAGGGACAGCGAGGTGATACGCAGTATTTT.

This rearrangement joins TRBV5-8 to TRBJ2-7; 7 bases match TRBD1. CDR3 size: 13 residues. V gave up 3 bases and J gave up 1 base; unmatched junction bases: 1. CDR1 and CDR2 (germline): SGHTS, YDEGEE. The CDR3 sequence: CASSSQGSYEQYF. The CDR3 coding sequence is TGTGCCAGCAGCTCACAGGGGTCCTACGAGCAGTACTTC.

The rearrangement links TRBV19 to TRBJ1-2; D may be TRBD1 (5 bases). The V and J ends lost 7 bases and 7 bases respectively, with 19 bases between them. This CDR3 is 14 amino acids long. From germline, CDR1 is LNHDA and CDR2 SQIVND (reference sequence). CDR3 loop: CASTRMGQGGGYTF. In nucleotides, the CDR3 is TGTGCCAGTACCCGAATGGGGCAGGGTGGTGGCTACACCTTC.

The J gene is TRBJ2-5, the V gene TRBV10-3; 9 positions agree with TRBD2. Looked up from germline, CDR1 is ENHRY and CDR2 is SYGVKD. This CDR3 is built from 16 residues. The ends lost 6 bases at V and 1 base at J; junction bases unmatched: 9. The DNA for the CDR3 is TGTGCCATCAGAAAGGGTCTAGCGGGGACCCAAGAGACCCAGTACTTC. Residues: CAIRKGLAGTQETQYF.

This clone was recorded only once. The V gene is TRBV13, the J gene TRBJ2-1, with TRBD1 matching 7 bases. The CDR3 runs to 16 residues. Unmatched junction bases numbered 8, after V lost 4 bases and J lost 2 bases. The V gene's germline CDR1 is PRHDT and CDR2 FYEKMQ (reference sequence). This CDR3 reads CASSSDRQGAYNEQFF. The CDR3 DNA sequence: TGTGCCAGCAGCTCCGACCGACAGGGAGCCTACAATGAGCAGTTCTTC.

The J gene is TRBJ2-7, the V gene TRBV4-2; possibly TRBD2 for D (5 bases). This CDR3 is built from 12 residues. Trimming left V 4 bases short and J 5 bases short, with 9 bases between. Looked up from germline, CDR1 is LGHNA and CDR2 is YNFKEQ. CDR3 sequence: CASSPDGDEQYF. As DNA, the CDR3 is TGTGCCAGCAGCCCTGACGGGGACGAGCAGTACTTC.

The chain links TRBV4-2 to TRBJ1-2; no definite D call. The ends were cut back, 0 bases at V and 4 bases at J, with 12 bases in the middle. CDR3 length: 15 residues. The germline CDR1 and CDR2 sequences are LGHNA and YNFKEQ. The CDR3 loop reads CASSQDSGRFYGYTF. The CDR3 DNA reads TGTGCCAGCAGCCAAGATTCAGGCCGTTTCTATGGCTACACCTTC.

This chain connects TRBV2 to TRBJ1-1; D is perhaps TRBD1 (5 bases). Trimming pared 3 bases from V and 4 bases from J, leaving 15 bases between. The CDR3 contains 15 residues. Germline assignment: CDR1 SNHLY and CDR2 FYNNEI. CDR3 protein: CASSESPGRVTEAFF. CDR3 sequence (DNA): TGTGCCAGCAGTGAGAGCCCAGGGAGGGTCACTGAAGCTTTCTTT.

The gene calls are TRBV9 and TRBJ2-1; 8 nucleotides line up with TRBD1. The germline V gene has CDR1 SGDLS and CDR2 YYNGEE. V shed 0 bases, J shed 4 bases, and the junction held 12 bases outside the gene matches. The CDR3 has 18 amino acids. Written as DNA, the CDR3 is TGTGCCAGCAGCGTAGCCCGACAGGGGCCAGTATCTTACAATGAGCAGTTCTTC. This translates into CASSVARQGPVSYNEQFF.

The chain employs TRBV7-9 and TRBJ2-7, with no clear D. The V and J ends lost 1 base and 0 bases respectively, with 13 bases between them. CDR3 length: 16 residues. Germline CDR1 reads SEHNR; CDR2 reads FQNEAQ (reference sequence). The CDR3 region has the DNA TGTGCCAGCAGCTTAGAGTATCCGTTGAGCTCCTACGAGCAGTACTTC. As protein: CASSLEYPLSSYEQYF.

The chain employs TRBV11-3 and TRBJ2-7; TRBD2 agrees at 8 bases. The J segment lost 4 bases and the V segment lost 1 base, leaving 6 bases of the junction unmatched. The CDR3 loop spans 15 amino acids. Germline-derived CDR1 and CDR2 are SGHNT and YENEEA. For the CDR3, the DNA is TGTGCCAGCAGCTTAGGACGCGGGGGGAGTTACGAGCAGTACTTC. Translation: CASSLGRGGSYEQYF.

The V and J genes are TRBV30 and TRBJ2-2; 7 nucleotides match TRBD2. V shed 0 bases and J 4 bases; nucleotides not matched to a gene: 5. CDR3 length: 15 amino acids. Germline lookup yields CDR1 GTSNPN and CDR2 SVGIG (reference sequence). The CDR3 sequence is CAWSVGLVFTGELFF. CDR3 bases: TGTGCCTGGAGTGTAGGACTAGTGTTCACCGGGGAGCTGTTTTTT.

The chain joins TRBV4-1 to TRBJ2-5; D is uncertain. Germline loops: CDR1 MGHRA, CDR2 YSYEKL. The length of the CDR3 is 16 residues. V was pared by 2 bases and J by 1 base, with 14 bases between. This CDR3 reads CASSQSWQQSQETQYF. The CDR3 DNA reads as TGCGCCAGCAGCCAATCGTGGCAACAGAGCCAAGAGACCCAGTACTTC.

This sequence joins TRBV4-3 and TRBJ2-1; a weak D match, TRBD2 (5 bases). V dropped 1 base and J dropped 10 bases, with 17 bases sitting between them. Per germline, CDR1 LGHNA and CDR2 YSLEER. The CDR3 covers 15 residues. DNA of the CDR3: TGCGCCAGCAGCCAAGCTAGCACCCCAGGATGGGAGCAGTTCTTC. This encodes CASSQASTPGWEQFF.

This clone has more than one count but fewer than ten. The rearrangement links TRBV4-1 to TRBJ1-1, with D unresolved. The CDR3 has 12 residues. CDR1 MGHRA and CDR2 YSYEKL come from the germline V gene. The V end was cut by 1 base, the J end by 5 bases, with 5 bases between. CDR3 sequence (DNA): TGCGCCAGCAGCCAAGGTGAGACTGAAGCTTTCTTT. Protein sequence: CASSQGETEAFF.

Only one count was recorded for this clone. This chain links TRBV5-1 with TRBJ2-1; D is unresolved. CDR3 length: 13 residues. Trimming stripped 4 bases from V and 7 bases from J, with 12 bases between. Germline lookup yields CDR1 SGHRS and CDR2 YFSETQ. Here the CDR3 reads CASSPPGPNEQFF. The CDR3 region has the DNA TGCGCCAGCAGCCCCCCGGGTCCTAATGAGCAGTTCTTC.

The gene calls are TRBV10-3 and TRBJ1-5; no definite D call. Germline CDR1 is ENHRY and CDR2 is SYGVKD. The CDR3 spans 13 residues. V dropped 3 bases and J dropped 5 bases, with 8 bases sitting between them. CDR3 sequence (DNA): TGTGCCATCAGTGACACATCACATCAGCCCCAGCATTTT. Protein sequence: CAISDTSHQPQHF.

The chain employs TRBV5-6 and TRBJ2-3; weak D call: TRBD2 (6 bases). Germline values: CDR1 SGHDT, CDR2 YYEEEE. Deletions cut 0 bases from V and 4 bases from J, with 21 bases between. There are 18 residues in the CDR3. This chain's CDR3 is CASSLESSEEGVSDTQYF. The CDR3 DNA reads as TGTGCCAGCAGCTTGGAGTCGTCGGAGGAGGGCGTTTCAGATACGCAGTATTTT.